The next 22 T cell receptor beta chains were all read from a single sample in a study of cytomegalovirus exposure and HLA in healthy donors. In the PCR, 60 Vbeta and 13 Jbeta primers were used. Measured with immunoSEQ multiplex PCR; TCRdb has only the in-frame clones, and not every one. In the table there are roughly 120,000 clones, about four fifths of which are singletons. Sample: PBMCs. The receptor source for this set is a male donor in good health and CMV-seropositive.

This clone was found once. V is TRBV27 and J is TRBJ2-7, with D unresolved. Trimming stripped 5 bases from V and 0 bases from J, with 11 bases between. The CDR3 extends over 14 amino acids. Germline CDR1 reads MNHEY; CDR2 reads SMNVEV (reference sequence). CDR3 bases: TGTGCCAGCAGTCCCCAGTCCCGCTCCTACGAGCAGTACTTC. Translated, it gives CASSPQSRSYEQYF.

This clone showed up just once. The V gene is TRBV9, the J gene TRBJ2-1, with 7 bases identical to TRBD1. The CDR3 extends over 12 amino acids. Germline CDR1 and CDR2: SGDLS and YYNGEE. V lost 2 bases to trimming and J lost 9 bases; unmatched junction nucleotides: 2. CDR3 DNA sequence: TGTGCCAGCAGCGTCACAGGGGCTGAGCAGTTCTTC. Protein: CASSVTGAEQFF.

As regards this clone: One end of the junction fails to match germline, which may point to a read error. The chain combines TRBV4-3 with TRBJ2-4; TRBD2 matches 7 bases. The CDR3 has 14 amino acids. Germline values: CDR1 LGHNA, CDR2 YSLEER. The CDR3 coding sequence is TGCGCCAGCAGCCAAGTTGGGGGGGGAAACAGTCAGTACTTC. This codes for CASSQVGGGNSQYF.

This clone showed up just once. The chain has TRBV5-8 and TRBJ2-5; 8 nucleotides align to TRBD2. This CDR3 is built from 17 residues. The germline V gene encodes CDR1 SGHTS and CDR2 YDEGEE. The ends lost 4 bases at V and 3 bases at J; junction bases unmatched: 14. CDR3 region: CASSPRTGGAGEETQYF. The CDR3, as DNA: TGTGCCAGCAGCCCTAGAACTGGAGGAGCGGGAGAAGAGACCCAGTACTTC.

The chain is built from TRBV7-2 and TRBJ2-5; maybe TRBD1 (6 bases). The J call may be faulty, since TRBJ2-7 better matches the DNA end. There are 12 residues in the CDR3. Germline CDR1 SGHTA, CDR2 FQGNSA. CDR3 region: CASSPTGYEQYF. The CDR3 DNA reads as TGTGCCAGCAGCCCCACAGGGTACGAGCAGTACTTC.

This sequence joins TRBV2 and TRBJ1-4; 7 bases fit TRBD1. V trimming: 1 base; J trimming: 15 bases; junction bases outside the gene matches: 5. Per germline, CDR1 SNHLY and CDR2 FYNNEI. CDR3 length: 12 residues. CDR3 sequence: CASSEGGQWMFF. CDR3 sequence (DNA): TGTGCCAGCAGTGAAGGGGGACAGTGGATGTTTTTT.

V and J are TRBV28 and TRBJ2-3; 8 nucleotides agree with TRBD1. Germline values: CDR1 MDHEN, CDR2 SYDVKM. Trimming at V came to 4 bases and at J to 0 bases, leaving 3 bases not matched to a gene. The CDR3 has 15 amino acids. The CDR3 sequence: CASSSRGPSTDTQYF. CDR3 coding DNA: TGTGCCAGCAGTTCCAGGGGGCCGAGCACAGATACGCAGTATTTT.

The chain couples TRBV4-3 to TRBJ1-5; possibly TRBD1 for D (5 bases). Germline V gene lookup returns CDR1 LGHNA and CDR2 YSLEER. Deletions cut 1 base from V and 4 bases from J, with 11 bases between. CDR3 length: 15 amino acids. The CDR3: CASSQGPEGNQPQHF. The DNA for the CDR3 is TGCGCCAGCAGCCAAGGGCCGGAGGGGAATCAGCCCCAGCATTTT.

About this clone: No DNA is shown, since the ends of the CDR3 on it are uncertain; the CDR3 is the one TCRdb lists. The chain has TRBV6-5 and TRBJ2-7; the table's D call of TRBD1 was not tested on the DNA. The CDR3 is 14 residues long, ends included. From germline, CDR1 is MNHEY and CDR2 SVGAGI. The CDR3 here is CASSSGTGIGEQYF.

The chain uses TRBV7-8 and TRBJ1-5, with a weak D call TRBD1 (5 bases). This CDR3 contains 16 residues. Trimming shortened V by 0 bases and J by 3 bases, and 12 bases separated the two germline ends. Germline V gives CDR1 SGHVS, CDR2 FQNEAQ. The CDR3 reads CASSLAGGGPNQPQHF. The CDR3 DNA is TGTGCCAGCAGCTTAGCGGGGGGGGGACCCAATCAGCCCCAGCATTTT. Based on the CDR3 plus reference TRBV7-8 and TRBJ1-5, the full variable domain is GAGVSQSPRYKVAKRGQDVALRCDPISGHVSLFWYQQALGQGPEFLTYFQNEAQLDKSGLPSDRFFAERPEGSVSTLKIQRTQQEDSAVYLCASSLAGGGPNQPQHFGDGTRLSIL.

This chain connects TRBV5-1 to TRBJ2-7, with D perhaps matching TRBD1 (6 bases). V lost 0 bases and J lost 0, with 10 bases in between. The CDR3 length is 15 residues. The V gene's germline CDR1 is SGHRS and CDR2 YFSETQ. The CDR3 nucleotides are TGCGCCAGCAGCTTGGGACAGGCCAGCTCCTACGAGCAGTACTTC. Translation: CASSLGQASSYEQYF.

The V and J genes are TRBV6-6 and TRBJ1-2; TRBD1 might be the D (6 bases). V lost 5 bases and J lost 7, with 8 bases in between. CDR3 size: 11 residues. The germline V gene has CDR1 MNHNY and CDR2 SVGAGI (reference sequence). CDR3 sequence reads: CASSTGFGYTF. CDR3 nucleotide sequence: TGTGCCAGCAGTACAGGGTTTGGCTACACCTTC.

This sequence joins TRBV19 and TRBJ2-1; 9 bases are a match to TRBD2. The CDR3 runs 16 residues. CDR1 and CDR2 (germline): LNHDA, SQIVND (reference sequence). V lost 5 bases to trimming and J lost 8 bases; unmatched junction nucleotides: 13. The CDR3 is CASSRRLAGRGDEQFF. CDR3 nucleotide sequence: TGTGCCAGTAGTCGTCGGCTAGCGGGACGCGGGGATGAGCAGTTCTTC.

This clone was recorded a few times. This chain links TRBV27 with TRBJ1-4; tentatively, D is TRBD1 (5 bases). Germline loops: CDR1 MNHEY, CDR2 SMNVEV (reference sequence). Trimming stripped 2 bases from V and 12 bases from J, with 16 bases between. There are 14 residues in the CDR3. The CDR3 region is CASSLGTGGRQLFF. In DNA form, the CDR3 reads TGTGCCAGCAGTTTAGGGACGGGAGGCAGGCAACTGTTTTTT. Full variable domain (rest looked up from reference TRBV27 and TRBJ1-4): EAQVTQNPRYLITVTGKKLTVTCSQNMNHEYMSWYRQDPGLGLRQIYYSMNVEVTDKGDVPEGYKVSRKEKRNFPLILESPSPNQTSLYFCASSLGTGGRQLFFGSGTQLSVL.

The chain uses TRBV2 and TRBJ2-3, with TRBD1 matching 7 bases. CDR3 length equals 14 residues. The V segment lost 11 bases and the J segment 2 bases; nucleotides outside the gene matches: 10. The germline CDR1 and CDR2 sequences are SNHLY and FYNNEI. DNA for the CDR3: TGTGCCGGGGGAGCTAGGGGGCACACAGATACGCAGTATTTT. Protein sequence: CAGGARGHTDTQYF.

This chain connects TRBV30 to TRBJ2-7, with 9 bases identical to TRBD1. Germline V gene sequence: CDR1 GTSNPN, CDR2 SVGIG (reference sequence). V trimming: 3 bases; J trimming: 5 bases; junction bases outside the gene matches: 11. The CDR3 has 15 residues. CDR3 protein: CAWSDGTGKIDEQYF. Written as DNA, the CDR3 is TGTGCCTGGAGCGACGGGACAGGGAAAATAGACGAGCAGTACTTC.

V usage is TRBV7-9 and J usage is TRBJ2-3, with unresolved D. The CDR3 has 10 amino acids. Trimming took 9 bases from V and 4 from J, leaving 5 bases between them. CDR1 and CDR2 from the germline V gene are SEHNR and FQNEAQ (reference sequence). The CDR3 sequence is CASSSDTQYF. The CDR3 nucleotides read TGTGCCAGTTCTTCAGATACGCAGTATTTT. Looking up the rest from reference TRBV7-9 and TRBJ2-3 gives the full variable domain: DTGVSQNPRHKITKRGQNVTFRCDPISEHNRLYWYRQTLGQGPEFLTYFQNEAQLEKSRLLSDRFSAERPKGSFSTLEIQRTEQGDSAMYLCASSSDTQYFGPGTRLTVL.

V and J are TRBV7-3 and TRBJ2-1; 10 nucleotides agree with TRBD2. Germline V gene data show CDR1 as SGHTA and CDR2 as FQGTGA. The length of the CDR3 is 15 residues. The V segment lost 5 bases and the J segment 4 bases; nucleotides outside the gene matches: 5. This CDR3 reads CASSHLAGEYNEQFF. CDR3 nucleotides: TGTGCCAGCAGCCATCTAGCGGGGGAATACAATGAGCAGTTCTTC.

The rearrangement uses TRBV7-3 and TRBJ2-7; D is possibly TRBD2 (5 bases). Germline CDR1 and CDR2: SGHTA and FQGTGA. The ends were cut back, 2 bases at V and 7 bases at J, with 21 bases in the middle. This CDR3 comprises 16 residues. The CDR3 spells CASSLRRAHSLLEQYF. The CDR3 bases are TGTGCCAGCAGCTTACGGCGGGCCCACTCTCTCTTAGAGCAGTACTTC.

The rearrangement links TRBV2 to TRBJ2-5; the D gene is possibly TRBD2 (6 bases). This CDR3 is built from 15 residues. V gave up 2 bases and J gave up 5 bases, with 15 bases separating them. Looked up from germline, CDR1 is SNHLY and CDR2 is FYNNEI. In DNA form, the CDR3 reads TGTGCCAGCAGTGAACTTGTCGGGAGCAAGGAGACCCAGTACTTC. Its protein product is CASSELVGSKETQYF.

This clone has more than one count but fewer than ten. This chain joins TRBV28 and TRBJ2-7; 7 bases agree with TRBD2. Per the germline V gene, CDR1 is MDHEN and CDR2 is SYDVKM. Trimming cost V 6 bases and J 5 bases; bases outside gene matches: 10. The CDR3 is 14 amino acids. CDR3 sequence (DNA): TGTGCCAGCAGCTTCGGGGGGTCCGTACACGAGCAGTACTTC. Protein: CASSFGGSVHEQYF.

The rearrangement joins TRBV6-4 to TRBJ2-3; 8 bases align to TRBD2. Germline values: CDR1 MRHNA, CDR2 SNTAGT. This CDR3 is 15 amino acids long. V was clipped by 4 bases and J by 0 bases; unmatched bases: 3. For the CDR3, the DNA is TGTGCCAGCAGTGCCGGGACTAGTAGCACAGATACGCAGTATTTT. Translated, it gives CASSAGTSSTDTQYF.